The 8 T cell receptor beta chains given below trace back to one sample, sequenced in a study of T cell repertoires in cytomegalovirus infection. Their antigen targets remain unknown. TCRdb re-analysed the reads in MiXCR, keeping a single row per CDR3 protein. The table has more than 85,000 distinct CDR3 sequences, about 30% seen once. This specimen consisted of CD8+ T cells from cultured PBMCs, obtained from culture after CMV antigen stimulation. The source is a human donor in good health (CMV status not recorded). Some clones in this sample may be carry-over from other donors' samples.

This clonotype was counted only a few times. This chain uses TRBV15 with TRBJ2-3; 8 bases fit TRBD2. The CDR3 loop spans 15 amino acids. J gave up 1 base and V 4 bases, and 4 bases lay outside the gene matches. Germline V gene sequence: CDR1 LNHNV, CDR2 YYDKDF (reference sequence). DNA of the CDR3: TGTGCCACCAGCAATGGGCGGGGGGGCACAGATACGCAGTATTTT. Its protein product is CATSNGRGGTDTQYF.

This clonotype was picked up a small number of times. This chain connects TRBV19 to TRBJ2-5, with a possible D match to TRBD2 (5 bases). The CDR3 has 11 amino acids. Germline V gives CDR1 LNHDA, CDR2 SQIVND (reference sequence). The germline V and J ends were trimmed by 5 bases and 11 bases, with 12 bases remaining between them. This CDR3 reads CASSVGQRQYF. CDR3 coding DNA: TGTGCCAGTAGTGTTGGCCAGCGGCAGTACTTC.

The V call is TRBV19, the J call TRBJ2-3, with no clear D. Trimming pared 2 bases from V and 2 bases from J, leaving 8 bases between. The germline gives CDR1 LNHDA, CDR2 SQIVND (reference sequence). The CDR3 runs to 14 residues. The CDR3 bases are TGTGCCAGTAGTATAAGACAAGACACAGATACGCAGTATTTT. It codes for CASSIRQDTDTQYF.

CDR3 region: CASSEGYRNTEAFF. CDR3 bases: TGTGCCAGCAGTGAAGGGTATCGGAACACTGAAGCTTTCTTT. The chain joins TRBV2 to TRBJ1-1, with no clear D. This CDR3 contains 14 residues. V dropped 1 base and J dropped 1 base, with 7 bases sitting between them. CDR1 and CDR2 from the germline V gene are SNHLY and FYNNEI.

This clonotype appeared many times. CDR3 DNA: TGTGCCAGCAGCCCCTCAGGGGGAAACACTGAAGCTTTCTTT. This gives the protein CASSPSGGNTEAFF. The chain links TRBV7-8 to TRBJ1-1; TRBD1 agrees at 7 bases. The CDR3 has 14 residues. The germline gives CDR1 SGHVS, CDR2 FQNEAQ. With V trimmed by 5 bases and J by 2 bases, 5 bases remained unmatched.

This clonotype showed up just a few times. The V gene is TRBV19, the J gene TRBJ2-1, with TRBD2 as a possible D gene (5 bases). Germline CDR1 and CDR2: LNHDA and SQIVND (reference sequence). This CDR3 region has 13 residues. Trimming left V 4 bases short and J 7 bases short, with 11 bases between. The CDR3 here is CASSTWGENEQFF. The CDR3 DNA sequence: TGTGCCAGTAGTACCTGGGGAGAGAATGAGCAGTTCTTC.

At least ten counts were recorded for this clonotype. This sequence joins TRBV7-7 and TRBJ2-7, with TRBD2 as a possible D gene (5 bases). The V end was cut by 5 bases, the J end by 7 bases, with 12 bases between. Germline lookup yields CDR1 SSHAT and CDR2 FNYEAQ (reference sequence). This CDR3 has 12 residues. CDR3 coding DNA: TGTGCCAGCAGCGATAGTGCGGGTGAGCAGTACTTC. Amino acids: CASSDSAGEQYF.

CDR3 residues: CSASWGTEAFF. The CDR3 DNA reads TGCAGTGCTAGTTGGGGCACTGAAGCTTTCTTT. V usage is TRBV20-1 and J usage is TRBJ1-1; D unclear. The V end lost 3 bases, the J end lost 4 bases, and 6 bases lay between the germline ends. Looked up from germline, CDR1 is DFQATT and CDR2 is SNEGSKA (reference sequence). This CDR3 region has 11 residues.